This T cell receptor (beta chain) was recovered during a study of control samples from healthy donors and cancer patients. This CDR3 has 14 amino acids. Germline lookup yields CDR1 MNHEY and CDR2 SMNVEV (reference sequence). V was clipped by 5 bases and J by 9 bases, with 14 bases between them. Sequencing was performed with immunoSEQ multiplex PCR; in TCRdb, only in-frame clones are kept and a portion is missing. The sample comprises fewer than 85,000 clones, roughly 92% of which are singletons, and about 5.6% rests with the top ten. Specimen: blood. This sequence originates from a woman between 55 and 75 years old in good health. The genes are TRBV27 and TRBJ1-6; D remains ambiguous. CDR3 bases: TGTGCCAGCAGTGACAACGGTTTTATTTCACCCCTCCACTTT. Translated, it gives CASSDNGFISPLHF.